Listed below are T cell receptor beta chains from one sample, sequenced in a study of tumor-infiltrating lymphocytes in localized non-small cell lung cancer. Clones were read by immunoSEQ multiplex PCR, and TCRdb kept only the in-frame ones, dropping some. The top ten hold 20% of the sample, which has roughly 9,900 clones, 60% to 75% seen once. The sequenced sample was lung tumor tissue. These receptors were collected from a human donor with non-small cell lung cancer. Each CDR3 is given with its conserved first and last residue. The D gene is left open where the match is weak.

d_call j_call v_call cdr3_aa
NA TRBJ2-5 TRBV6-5 CASSYRGGGETQYF
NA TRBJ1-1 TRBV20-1 CSALYIEAFF
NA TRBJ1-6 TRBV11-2 CASSRSPSYNSPLHF
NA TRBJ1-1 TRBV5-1 CASSSARGGGTEAFF
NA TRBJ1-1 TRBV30 CAWRTGLNTEAFF
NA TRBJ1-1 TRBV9 CASSVGQVRPWTEAFF
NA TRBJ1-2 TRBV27 CASRLGGSQDGYTF
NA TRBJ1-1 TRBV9 CASSVDSEAEAFF
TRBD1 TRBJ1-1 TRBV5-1 CASSLGTGTGARGEAFF
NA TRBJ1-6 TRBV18 CASSPYNSPLHF
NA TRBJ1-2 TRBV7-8 CASGQREGRGYTF
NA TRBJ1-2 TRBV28 CASSSPLGGAAYYGYTF
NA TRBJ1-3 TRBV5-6 CASSLWTALSGNTIYF
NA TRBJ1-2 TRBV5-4 CASTVQTPGSYGYTF
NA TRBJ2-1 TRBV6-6 CASRGTGNEQFF
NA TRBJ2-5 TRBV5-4 CASSFPLGPQETQYF
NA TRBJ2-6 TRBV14 CASSHLDFYSSGANVLTF
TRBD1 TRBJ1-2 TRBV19 CASSMRTGNNYGYTF
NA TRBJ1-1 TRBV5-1 CASSPGVNTEAFF
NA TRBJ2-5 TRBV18 CASSSLSLTVGETQYF
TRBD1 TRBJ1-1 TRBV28 CASRVGGVSANTEAFF
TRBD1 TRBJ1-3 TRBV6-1 CASSEGGDRVNFSGNTIYF
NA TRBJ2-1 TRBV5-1 CASSFGSINEQFF
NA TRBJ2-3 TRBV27 CASSGLGRLTDTQYF
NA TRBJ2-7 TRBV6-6 CASSYSEGYEQYF
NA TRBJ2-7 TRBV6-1 CASSGQSSYEQYF
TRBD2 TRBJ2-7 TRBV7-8 CASSLEQRGNEQYF
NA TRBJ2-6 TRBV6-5 CASSYSGRSGANVLTF
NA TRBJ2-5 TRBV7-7 CASSLDPAFQETQYF
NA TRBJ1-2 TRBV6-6 CASTGDVYNYGYTF
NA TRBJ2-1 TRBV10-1 CASSKSVEYNNEQFF